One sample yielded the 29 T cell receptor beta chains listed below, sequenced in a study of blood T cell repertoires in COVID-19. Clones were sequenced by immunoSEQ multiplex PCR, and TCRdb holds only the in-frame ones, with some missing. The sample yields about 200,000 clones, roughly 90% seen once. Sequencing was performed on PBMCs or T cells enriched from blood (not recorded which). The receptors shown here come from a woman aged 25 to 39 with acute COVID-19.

The CDR3: CATGTVLTGNTIYF. The CDR3 nucleotides are TGTGCCACCGGGACAGTTCTGACTGGAAACACCATATATTTT. The J gene is TRBJ1-3, the V gene TRBV13; 7 positions match TRBD1. Trimming at V came to 10 bases and at J to 2 bases, leaving 8 bases not matched to a gene. This CDR3 has 14 residues. Germline V lookup: CDR1 PRHDT, CDR2 FYEKMQ (reference sequence).

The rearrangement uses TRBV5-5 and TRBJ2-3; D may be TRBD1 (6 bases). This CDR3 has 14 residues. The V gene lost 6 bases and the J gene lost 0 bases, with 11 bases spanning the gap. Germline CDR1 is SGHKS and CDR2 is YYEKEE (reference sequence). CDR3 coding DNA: TGTGCCAGCACCTACAGGGATAGCACAGATACGCAGTATTTT. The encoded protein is CASTYRDSTDTQYF.

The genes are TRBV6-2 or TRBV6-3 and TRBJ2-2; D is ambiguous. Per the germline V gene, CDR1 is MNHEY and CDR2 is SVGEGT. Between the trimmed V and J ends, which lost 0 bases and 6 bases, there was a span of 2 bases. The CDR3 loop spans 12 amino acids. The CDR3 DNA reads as TGTGCCAGCAGTTACTCCGCCGGGGAGCTGTTTTTT. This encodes CASSYSAGELFF.

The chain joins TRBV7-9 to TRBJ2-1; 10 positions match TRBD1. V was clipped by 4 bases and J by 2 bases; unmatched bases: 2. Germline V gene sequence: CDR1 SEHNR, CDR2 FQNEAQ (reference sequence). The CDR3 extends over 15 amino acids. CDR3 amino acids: CASSSGQGAYNEQFF. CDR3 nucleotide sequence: TGTGCCAGCAGCTCCGGACAGGGGGCCTACAATGAGCAGTTCTTC. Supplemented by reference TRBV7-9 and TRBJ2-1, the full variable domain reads DTGVSQNPRHKITKRGQNVTFRCDPISEHNRLYWYRQTLGQGPEFLTYFQNEAQLEKSRLLSDRFSAERPKGSFSTLEIQRTEQGDSAMYLCASSSGQGAYNEQFFGPGTRLTVL.

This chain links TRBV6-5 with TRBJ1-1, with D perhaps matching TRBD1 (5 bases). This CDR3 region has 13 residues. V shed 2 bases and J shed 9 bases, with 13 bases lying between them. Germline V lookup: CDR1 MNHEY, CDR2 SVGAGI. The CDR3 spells CASSYPQATKAFF. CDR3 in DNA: TGTGCCAGCAGTTACCCACAGGCTACGAAAGCTTTCTTT.

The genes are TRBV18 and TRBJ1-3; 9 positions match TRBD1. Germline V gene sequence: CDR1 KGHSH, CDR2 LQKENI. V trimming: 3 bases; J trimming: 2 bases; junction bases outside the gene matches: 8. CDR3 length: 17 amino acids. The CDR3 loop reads CASSPMIRDRAGNTIYF. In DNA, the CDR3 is TGTGCCAGCTCACCTATGATCCGGGACAGGGCTGGAAACACCATATATTTT.

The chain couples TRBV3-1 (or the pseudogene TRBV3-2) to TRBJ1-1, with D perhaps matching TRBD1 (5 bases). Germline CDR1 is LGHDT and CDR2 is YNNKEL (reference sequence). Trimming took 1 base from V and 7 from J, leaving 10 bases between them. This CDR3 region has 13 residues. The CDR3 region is CASSQVQGGEAFF. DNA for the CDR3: TGTGCCAGCAGCCAAGTTCAGGGAGGTGAAGCTTTCTTT.

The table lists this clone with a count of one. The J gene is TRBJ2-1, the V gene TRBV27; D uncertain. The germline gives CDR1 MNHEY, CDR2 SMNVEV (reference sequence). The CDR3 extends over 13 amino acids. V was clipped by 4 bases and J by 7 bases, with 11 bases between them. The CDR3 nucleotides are TGTGCCAGCAGTTCAGGAAGGATGAATGAGCAGTTCTTC. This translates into CASSSGRMNEQFF.

In nucleotides, the CDR3 is TGTGCCAGCAGCTTAGGGGCAGGGGAGTTCTACGAGCAGTACTTC. As protein: CASSLGAGEFYEQYF. The genes are TRBV11-2 and TRBJ2-7; D perhaps matches TRBD1 (6 bases). CDR1 and CDR2 from the germline V gene are SGHAT and FQNNGV. The CDR3 runs 15 residues. The V gene lost 1 base and the J gene lost 3 bases, with 13 bases spanning the gap.

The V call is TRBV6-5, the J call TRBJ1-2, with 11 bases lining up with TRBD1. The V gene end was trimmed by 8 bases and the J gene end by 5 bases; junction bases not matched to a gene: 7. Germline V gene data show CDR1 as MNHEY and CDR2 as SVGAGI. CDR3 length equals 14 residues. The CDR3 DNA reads TGTGCCAGCGGACAGGGGGCTCTTTTTTATGGCTACACCTTC. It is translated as CASGQGALFYGYTF.

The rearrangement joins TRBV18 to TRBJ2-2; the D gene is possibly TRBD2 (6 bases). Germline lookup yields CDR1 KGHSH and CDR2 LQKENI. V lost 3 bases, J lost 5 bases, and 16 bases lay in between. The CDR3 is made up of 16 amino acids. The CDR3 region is CASSPRDSYGTGELFF. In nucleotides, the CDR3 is TGTGCCAGCTCACCGCGGGACTCCTACGGGACCGGGGAGCTGTTTTTT.

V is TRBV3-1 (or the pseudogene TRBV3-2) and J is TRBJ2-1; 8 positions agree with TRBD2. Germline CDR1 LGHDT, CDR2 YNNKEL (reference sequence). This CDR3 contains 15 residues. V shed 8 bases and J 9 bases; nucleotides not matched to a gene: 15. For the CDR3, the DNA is TGTGCCAGCTCCCAGATTGGAGCGGGGGAGACTGAGCAGTTCTTC. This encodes CASSQIGAGETEQFF.

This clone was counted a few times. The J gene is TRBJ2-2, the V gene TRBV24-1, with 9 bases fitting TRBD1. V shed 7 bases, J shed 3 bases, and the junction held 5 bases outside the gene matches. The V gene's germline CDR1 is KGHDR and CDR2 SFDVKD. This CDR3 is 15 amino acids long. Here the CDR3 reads CATRTGGLDTGELFF. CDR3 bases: TGTGCCACCAGAACAGGGGGCCTAGACACCGGGGAGCTGTTTTTT.

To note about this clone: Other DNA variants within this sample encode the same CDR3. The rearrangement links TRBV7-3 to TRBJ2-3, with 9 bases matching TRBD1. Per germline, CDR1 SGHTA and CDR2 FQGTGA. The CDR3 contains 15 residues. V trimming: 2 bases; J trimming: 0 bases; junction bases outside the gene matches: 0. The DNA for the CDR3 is TGTGCCAGCAGCTTAGACAGGGGGAGCACAGATACGCAGTATTTT. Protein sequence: CASSLDRGSTDTQYF.

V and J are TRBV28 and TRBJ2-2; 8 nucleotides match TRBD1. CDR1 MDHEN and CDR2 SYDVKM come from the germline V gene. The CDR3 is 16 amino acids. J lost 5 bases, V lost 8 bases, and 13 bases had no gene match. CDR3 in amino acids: CASEGFGQGGTGELFF. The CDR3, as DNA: TGTGCCAGCGAGGGCTTTGGACAGGGCGGAACCGGGGAGCTGTTTTTT.

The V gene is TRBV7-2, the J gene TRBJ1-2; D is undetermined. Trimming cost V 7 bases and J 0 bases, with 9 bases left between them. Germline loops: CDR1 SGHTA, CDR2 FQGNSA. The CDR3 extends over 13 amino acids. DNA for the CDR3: TGTGCCAGCATGGGCCGCTCTAACTATGGCTACACCTTC. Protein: CASMGRSNYGYTF.

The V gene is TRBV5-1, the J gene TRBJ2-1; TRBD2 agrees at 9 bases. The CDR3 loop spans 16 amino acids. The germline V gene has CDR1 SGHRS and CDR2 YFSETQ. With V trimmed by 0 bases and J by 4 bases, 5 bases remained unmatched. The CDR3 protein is CASSLVERGAYNEQFF. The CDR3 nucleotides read TGCGCCAGCAGCTTGGTGGAGCGGGGGGCTTACAATGAGCAGTTCTTC.

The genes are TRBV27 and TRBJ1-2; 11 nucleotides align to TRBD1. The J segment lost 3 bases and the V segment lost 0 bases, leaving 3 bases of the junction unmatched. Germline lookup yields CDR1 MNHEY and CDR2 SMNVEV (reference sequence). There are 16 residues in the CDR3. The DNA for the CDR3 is TGTGCCAGCAGTTTATCGGGACAGGGGGGGGACTATGGCTACACCTTC. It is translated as CASSLSGQGGDYGYTF.

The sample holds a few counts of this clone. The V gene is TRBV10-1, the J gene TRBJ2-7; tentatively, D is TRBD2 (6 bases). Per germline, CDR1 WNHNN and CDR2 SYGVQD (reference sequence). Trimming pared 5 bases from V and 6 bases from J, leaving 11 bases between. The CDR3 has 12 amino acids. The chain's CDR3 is CASSRGTAEQYF. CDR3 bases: TGCGCCAGCAGTCGGGGGACCGCCGAGCAGTACTTC.

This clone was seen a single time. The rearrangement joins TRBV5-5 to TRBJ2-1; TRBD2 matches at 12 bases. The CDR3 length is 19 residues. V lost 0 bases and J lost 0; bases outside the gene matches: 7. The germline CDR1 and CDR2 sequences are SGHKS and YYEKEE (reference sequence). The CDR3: CASSLGLAGEPRSYNEQFF. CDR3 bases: TGTGCCAGCAGCTTGGGACTAGCGGGGGAGCCGCGCTCCTACAATGAGCAGTTCTTC.

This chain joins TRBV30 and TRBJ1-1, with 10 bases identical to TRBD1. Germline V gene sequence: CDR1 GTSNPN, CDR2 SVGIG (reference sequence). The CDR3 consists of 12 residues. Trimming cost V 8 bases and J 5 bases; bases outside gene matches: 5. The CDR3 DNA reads TGTGCCGGTGACAGGGGGCGAACTGAAGCTTTCTTT. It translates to CAGDRGRTEAFF. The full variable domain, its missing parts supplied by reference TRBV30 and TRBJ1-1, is SQTIHQWPATLVQPVGSPLSLECTVEGTSNPNLYWYRQAAGRGLQLLFYSVGIGQISSEVPQNLSASRPQDRQFILSSKKLLLSDSGFYLCAGDRGRTEAFFGQGTRLTVV.

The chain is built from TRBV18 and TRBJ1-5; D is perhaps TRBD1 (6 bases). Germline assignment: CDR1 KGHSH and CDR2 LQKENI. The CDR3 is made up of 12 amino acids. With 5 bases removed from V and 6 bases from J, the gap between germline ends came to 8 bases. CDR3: CASSSTGQPQHF. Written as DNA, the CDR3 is TGTGCCAGCTCATCGACAGGTCAGCCCCAGCATTTT.

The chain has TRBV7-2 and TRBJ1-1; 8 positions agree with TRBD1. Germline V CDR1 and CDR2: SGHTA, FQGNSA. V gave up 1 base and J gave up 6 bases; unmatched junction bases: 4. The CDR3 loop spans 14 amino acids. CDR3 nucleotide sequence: TGTGCCAGCAGCTTAGGCCAGGGGGCCGCTGAAGCTTTCTTT. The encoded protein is CASSLGQGAAEAFF. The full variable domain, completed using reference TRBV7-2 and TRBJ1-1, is GAGVSQSPSNKVTEKGKDVELRCDPISGHTALYWYRQSLGQGLEFLIYFQGNSAPDKSGLPSDRFSAERTGGSVSTLTIQRTQQEDSAVYLCASSLGQGAAEAFFGQGTRLTVV.

This CDR3 is CASSLIAGTDTQYF. CDR3 coding DNA: TGTGCCAGCAGCTTAATCGCGGGCACAGATACGCAGTATTTT. The chain joins TRBV7-3 to TRBJ2-3, with no clear D. The germline V gene encodes CDR1 SGHTA and CDR2 FQGTGA. This CDR3 comprises 14 residues. Trimming left V 1 base short and J 1 base short, with 6 bases between.

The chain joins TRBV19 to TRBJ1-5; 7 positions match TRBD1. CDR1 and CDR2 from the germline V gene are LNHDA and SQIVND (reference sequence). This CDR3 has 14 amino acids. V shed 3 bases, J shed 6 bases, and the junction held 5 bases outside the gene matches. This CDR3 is CASSMGTDSQPQHF. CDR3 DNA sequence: TGTGCCAGTAGTATGGGGACAGATAGTCAGCCCCAGCATTTT.

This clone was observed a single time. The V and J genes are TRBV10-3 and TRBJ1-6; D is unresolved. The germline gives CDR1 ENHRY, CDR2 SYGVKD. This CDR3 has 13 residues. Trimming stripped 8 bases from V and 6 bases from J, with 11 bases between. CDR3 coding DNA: TGTGCCATCTGCCCCGGTGGTAATTCACCCCTCCACTTT. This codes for CAICPGGNSPLHF.

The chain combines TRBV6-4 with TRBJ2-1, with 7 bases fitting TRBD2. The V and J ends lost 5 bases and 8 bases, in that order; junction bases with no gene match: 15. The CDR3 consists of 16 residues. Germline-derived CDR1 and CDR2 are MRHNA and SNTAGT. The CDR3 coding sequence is TGTGCCAGCAGTTCATCCGGGACTACAGGAGGGGATGAGCAGTTCTTC. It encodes CASSSSGTTGGDEQFF.

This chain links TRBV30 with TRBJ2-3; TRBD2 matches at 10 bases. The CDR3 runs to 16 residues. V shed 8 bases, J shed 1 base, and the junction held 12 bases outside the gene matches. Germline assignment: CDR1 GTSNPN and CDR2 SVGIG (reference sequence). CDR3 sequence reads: CAREGAGGQGTDTQYF. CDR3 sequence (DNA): TGTGCCAGGGAAGGAGCGGGGGGGCAGGGCACAGATACGCAGTATTTT.

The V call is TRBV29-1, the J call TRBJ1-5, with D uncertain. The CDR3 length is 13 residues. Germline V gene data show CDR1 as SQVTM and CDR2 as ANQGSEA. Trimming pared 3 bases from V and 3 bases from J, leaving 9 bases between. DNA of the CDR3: TGCAGCGTTGAGTCTGGAGACAATCAGCCCCAGCATTTT. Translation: CSVESGDNQPQHF.